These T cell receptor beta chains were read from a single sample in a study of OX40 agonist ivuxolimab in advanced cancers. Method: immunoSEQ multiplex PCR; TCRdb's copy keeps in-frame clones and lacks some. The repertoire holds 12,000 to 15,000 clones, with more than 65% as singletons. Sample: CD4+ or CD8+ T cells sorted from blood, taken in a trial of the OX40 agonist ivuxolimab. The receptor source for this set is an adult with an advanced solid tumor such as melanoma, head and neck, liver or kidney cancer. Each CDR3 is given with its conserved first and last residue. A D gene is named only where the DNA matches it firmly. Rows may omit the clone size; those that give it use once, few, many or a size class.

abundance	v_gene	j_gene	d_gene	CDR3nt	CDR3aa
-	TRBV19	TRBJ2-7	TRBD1	TGTGCCAGTAGTATAGATGGGACAGGGATCTACGAGCAGTACTTC	CASSIDGTGIYEQYF
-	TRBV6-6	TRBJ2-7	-	TGTGCCAGCAGTTACGGACAGAACTACGAGCAGTACTTC	CASSYGQNYEQYF
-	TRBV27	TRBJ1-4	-	TGTGCCAGCAGTTTATTTTCCAGCCGTAATGAAAAACTGTTTTTT	CASSLFSSRNEKLFF
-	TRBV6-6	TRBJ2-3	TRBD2	TGTGCCAGCAGTTACCGCGCGGGAGCGAGCACAGATACGCAGTATTTT	CASSYRAGASTDTQYF
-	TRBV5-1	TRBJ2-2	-	TGCGCCAGCAGCTTAGGGCAGCCGAACACCGGGGAGCTGTTTTTT	CASSLGQPNTGELFF
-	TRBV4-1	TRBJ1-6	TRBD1	TGCGCCAGCAGCCAAGAAGGGACAGGGGGCTATTCACCCCTCCACTTT	CASSQEGTGGYSPLHF
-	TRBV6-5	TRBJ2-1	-	TGTGCCAGCAGTAAGGGATCCACCTACAATGAGCAGTTCTTC	CASSKGSTYNEQFF
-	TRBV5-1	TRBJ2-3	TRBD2	TGCGCCAGCGGACTAGCGGGAGCAGATACGCAGTATTTT	CASGLAGADTQYF
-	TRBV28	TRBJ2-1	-	TGTGCCAGCAGTGGCGGATACAATGAGCAGTTCTTC	CASSGGYNEQFF
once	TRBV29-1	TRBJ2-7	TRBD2	TGCAGCGTTGGCGGACTAGCGGGCTACGAGCAGTACTTC	CSVGGLAGYEQYF
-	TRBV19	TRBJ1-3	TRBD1	TGTGCCAGTAGCCGGACAGGGGCTGGAAACACCATATATTTT	CASSRTGAGNTIYF
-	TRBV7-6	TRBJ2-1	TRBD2	TGTGCCAGCGGTCTTTCAGCGGGAGACAATGAGCAGTTCTTC	CASGLSAGDNEQFF
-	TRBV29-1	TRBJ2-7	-	TGCAGCGCCCTAGGGCCAGCCCTGCGGGACGAGCAGTACTTC	CSALGPALRDEQYF
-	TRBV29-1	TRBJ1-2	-	TGCAGCGTTGAAGAGAGGGGGGGTCCTATCTGGGGCTACACCTTC	CSVEERGGPIWGYTF
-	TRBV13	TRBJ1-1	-	TGTGCCAGCAGCTTAGGACGGAGGGAAGCTTTCTTT	CASSLGRREAFF
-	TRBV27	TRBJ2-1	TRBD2	TGTGCCAGCAGTCCCACCCCAGCGGGAGGAGCCAATGAGCAGTTCTTC	CASSPTPAGGANEQFF
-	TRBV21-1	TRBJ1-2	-	TGTGCCAGCAGCAAGCTCTTCAGGGATAACTATGGCTACACCTTC	CASSKLFRDNYGYTF
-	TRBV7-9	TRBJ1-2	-	TGTGCCAGCAGCTTGGCGGGGGTCAATGATGGCTACACCTTC	CASSLAGVNDGYTF
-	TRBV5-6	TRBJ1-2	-	TGTGCCAGCAGCTTGGCCTACAGGGACTATGGCTACACCTTC	CASSLAYRDYGYTF
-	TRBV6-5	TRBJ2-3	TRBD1	TGTGCCAGCAGTTACGACAGGGCCTCGGATACGCAGTATTTT	CASSYDRASDTQYF
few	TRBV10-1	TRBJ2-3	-	TGCGCCAGCAGTGAAGACGTGGACGTCGGAACAGATACGCAGTATTTT	CASSEDVDVGTDTQYF
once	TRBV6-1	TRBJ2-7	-	TGTGCCAGCAGACAAGGTACAGGAGCGCCCTACGAGCAGTACTTC	CASRQGTGAPYEQYF